A selection of T cell receptor beta chains follows, all from one sample in a study of shared clonotypes between healthy human individuals. Sequencing used immunoSEQ multiplex PCR; TCRdb keeps in-frame clones, though not all of them. The sample has about 680,000 clones, roughly 73% seen once; the top ten hold roughly 1.9%. The specimen was memory CD4+ T cells sorted from blood. Receptors originate from a woman aged 25 to 45 in good health. Both conserved end residues are part of each CDR3. D genes are given only for firm matches. Clone size is given for some rows only: seen once, a few or many times, or a class if the clone is expanded.

d_gene | j_gene | abundance | v_gene | CDR3nt | CDR3aa
TRBD1 | TRBJ1-1 | many | TRBV7-9 | TGTGCCAGCAGCTTATGGACAGGGAGGAACACTGAAGCTTTCTTT | CASSLWTGRNTEAFF
TRBD1 | TRBJ1-1 | . | TRBV29-1 | TGCAGCGTTGTGGGACAGGGGAACACTGAAGCTTTCTTT | CSVVGQGNTEAFF
TRBD2 | TRBJ2-3 | . | TRBV7-9 | TGTGCCAGCAGCCTGACCGGGGGGGCAGATACGCAGTATTTT | CASSLTGGADTQYF
TRBD1 | TRBJ1-5 | . | TRBV19 | TGTGCCAGTAGTATACCCGGACAGGGTGTTCAGCCCCAGCATTTT | CASSIPGQGVQPQHF
TRBD2 | TRBJ2-1 | . | TRBV28 | TGTGCCAGCAGTTCTAGCGGGACTGGCTACAATGAGCAGTTCTTC | CASSSSGTGYNEQFF
. | TRBJ1-2 | few | TRBV5-1 | TGCGCCAGCAGCTTGGCCGGACTGTTTACCTATGGCTACACCTTC | CASSLAGLFTYGYTF
. | TRBJ2-6 | . | TRBV6-6 | TGTGCCAGCAGTTACTCACCGCCTGATGGGGCCAACGTCCTGACTTTC | CASSYSPPDGANVLTF
. | TRBJ2-1 | many | TRBV19 | TGTGCCAGTAGTCCCCACAGGAGCGGGTCTACCTACAATGAGCAGTTCTTC | CASSPHRSGSTYNEQFF
. | TRBJ2-5 | . | TRBV5-8 | TGTGCCAGCAGCTTGGTTTGGGAGACCCAGTACTTC | CASSLVWETQYF
TRBD1 | TRBJ2-7 | . | TRBV27 | TGTGCCAGCAGCGACTCCGGGACAGGGGGCCACGAGCAGTACTTC | CASSDSGTGGHEQYF
. | TRBJ1-2 | . | TRBV28 | TGTGCCAGCAGGTTAGCAGGGATATCGTTCGGCGGCTACACCTTC | CASRLAGISFGGYTF
. | TRBJ1-2 | . | TRBV28 | TGTGCCAGCGAGGGCAACTATGGCTACACCTTC | CASEGNYGYTF
TRBD1 | TRBJ2-7 | . | TRBV10-3 | TGTGCCATCAGTGAATCCTCGGACAGGCCCGAGCAGTACTTC | CAISESSDRPEQYF
. | TRBJ2-7 | many | TRBV6-5 | TGTGCCAGCAGTTACTCGGGGGGCGGTTCTTACGAGCAGTACTTC | CASSYSGGGSYEQYF
. | TRBJ1-2 | . | TRBV6-1 | TGTGCCAGCAGACGGGACGGATATGGCTACACCTTC | CASRRDGYGYTF
TRBD1 | TRBJ2-1 | . | TRBV4-1 | TGCGCCAGCAGCCAAGCCCGCGGACAGGTGGACAATGAGCAGTTCTTC | CASSQARGQVDNEQFF
. | TRBJ1-2 | . | TRBV7-9 | TGTGCCAGCAGCTTACTAGAACACAGATATGGCTACACCTTC | CASSLLEHRYGYTF
. | TRBJ2-7 | . | TRBV27 | TGTGCCAGCAGTTCTTTGAGGGGGACCTACGAGCAGTACTTC | CASSSLRGTYEQYF
. | TRBJ2-7 | . | TRBV28 | TGTGCCAGCAGTTTTTTTGGGAGGCGGTACTTC | CASSFFGRRYF
. | TRBJ2-5 | . | TRBV9 | TGTGCCAGCAGCGTAGCTACTAGCTCAGAGACCCAGTACTTC | CASSVATSSETQYF
. | TRBJ2-7 | . | TRBV30 | TGTGCCTGGACCGTCGCAGGCTCCTACGAGCAGTACTTC | CAWTVAGSYEQYF
TRBD2 | TRBJ2-5 | . | TRBV15 | TGTGCCACCAGCCCGGCCCTAGCGGAAGAGACCCAGTACTTC | CATSPALAEETQYF
TRBD1 | TRBJ2-5 | once | TRBV11-2 | TGTGCCAGCCGGACAGGCCAAGAGACCCAGTACTTC | CASRTGQETQYF
. | TRBJ2-1 | few | TRBV7-2 | TGTGCCAGCAGCCGACCCGGAGTAGGTGAGCAGTTCTTC | CASSRPGVGEQFF
. | TRBJ1-1 | . | TRBV9 | TGTGCCAGCGGGGAGACGGAAGCTTTCTTT | CASGETEAFF
TRBD2 | TRBJ2-1 | . | TRBV28 | TGTGCCAGCAGACCCCCGCTAGCGGGAAACAATGAGCAGTTCTTC | CASRPPLAGNNEQFF
. | TRBJ2-7 | . | TRBV19 | TGTGCCAGTAGTATTGGGGCTCTCGAGGCGGGAGAGCAGTACTTC | CASSIGALEAGEQYF
. | TRBJ2-1 | . | TRBV7-9 | TGTGCCAGCAGCTTAGCCTCCGGGAGCAGCTCCTACAATGAGCAGTTCTTC | CASSLASGSSSYNEQFF
TRBD2 | TRBJ2-7 | many | TRBV5-4 | TGTGCCAGCAGCTTCAGAGCGGGAGGGCCCGACGAGCAGTACTTC | CASSFRAGGPDEQYF
. | TRBJ2-1 | . | TRBV7-9 | TGTGCCAGCAGCTTAAATAACGGGAATGAGCAGTTCTTC | CASSLNNGNEQFF
. | TRBJ2-7 | . | TRBV10-1 | TGCGCCAGCAGCCCATCGGGGGAAAACACCTACGAGCAGTACTTC | CASSPSGENTYEQYF
TRBD1 | TRBJ1-3 | . | TRBV7-9 | TGTGCCAGCAGCACCCGGGGACAGGTCTTGAGAAACACCATATATTTT | CASSTRGQVLRNTIYF
. | TRBJ2-7 | . | TRBV4-1 | TGCGCCAGCAGCCAAGATGAGGGACGGGGGCTCTCCTCCTACGAGCAGTACTTC | CASSQDEGRGLSSYEQYF
. | TRBJ2-1 | few | TRBV11-2 | TGTGCCAGCAGCTTAGGTTCCGCCCCGTTCTTC | CASSLGSAPFF
. | TRBJ1-2 | few | TRBV2 | TGTGCCAGCAGTGCGACAGATAACTATGGCTACACCTTC | CASSATDNYGYTF
. | TRBJ2-3 | once | TRBV5-1 | TGCGCCAGCAGCGCCGCCCCGGGTTCCGTAGCTGATACGCAGTATTTT | CASSAAPGSVADTQYF
TRBD1 | TRBJ2-2 | . | TRBV5-1 | TGCGCCAGCAGCCCACAGGGGGGTATAGTGGACACCGGGGAGCTGTTTTTT | CASSPQGGIVDTGELFF
. | TRBJ1-5 | . | TRBV27 | TGTGCCAGCAGTTTACCCGTTACAGGTGCCGACAATCAGCCCCAGCATTTT | CASSLPVTGADNQPQHF
. | TRBJ1-4 | few | TRBV2 | TGTGCCAGCAGGCTGGCTCCCGAGGGCAAACTGTTTTTT | CASRLAPEGKLFF
TRBD2 | TRBJ2-5 | . | TRBV5-1 | TGCGCCAGCAGCTCGGGACTAGCGGGTACTCAAGAGACCCAGTACTTC | CASSSGLAGTQETQYF
. | TRBJ2-7 | few | TRBV6-1 | TGTGCCATCCCAGGGGCCTACGAGCAGTACTTC | CAIPGAYEQYF
. | TRBJ1-2 | . | TRBV20-1 | TGCAGGGCGGGGCACTATGGCTACACCTTC | CRAGHYGYTF
TRBD1 | TRBJ1-5 | . | TRBV2 | TGTGCCAGCAGTGACAGGGGGGGAGGTCAGCCCCAGCATTTT | CASSDRGGGQPQHF
. | TRBJ2-5 | few | TRBV7-9 | TGTGCCAGCAGCGTCAAGGATGGGACCCAGTACTTC | CASSVKDGTQYF
TRBD2 | TRBJ2-1 | . | TRBV11-2 | TGTGCCAGCAGCCCGATACTAGCGGGAGTGGGTGAGCAGTTCTTC | CASSPILAGVGEQFF
. | TRBJ1-5 | . | TRBV5-6 | TGTGCCAGCAGCTCGCAGGGATACAATCAGCCCCAGCATTTT | CASSSQGYNQPQHF
. | TRBJ2-5 | once | TRBV7-9 | TGTGCCAGCAGCTTTACAGAAGAGACCCAGTACTTC | CASSFTEETQYF
. | TRBJ1-3 | once | TRBV25-1 | TGTGCCAGCAGTGAATGGGACACCATATATTTT | CASSEWDTIYF
. | TRBJ1-1 | . | TRBV6-4 | TGTGCCAGCAGTGACCTGAGGGGCACTGAAGCTTTCTTT | CASSDLRGTEAFF
. | TRBJ2-1 | few | TRBV5-1 | TGCGCCAGCAGCTTGGGGGGAGTGGAAAATGAGCAGTTCTTC | CASSLGGVENEQFF
. | TRBJ2-1 | few | TRBV5-4 | TGTGCCAGCAGCCTTGGGACCTTCAGCGGGCAGTTCTTC | CASSLGTFSGQFF
. | TRBJ2-1 | . | TRBV11-2 | TGTGCCAGCAGCTTAGGATCCCCCCGGGAGCAGTTCTTC | CASSLGSPREQFF
. | TRBJ2-7 | . | TRBV5-8 | TGTGCCAGCAGCTTATCCGGGACCTCGGGCTACGAGCAGTACTTC | CASSLSGTSGYEQYF